The 14 T cell receptor beta chains below come from one sample, sequenced in a study of blood T cells in healthy people across ages. The use of a sample-barcoded 5' primer and a J-beta primer mix characterized a second PCR of roughly 6 to 11 cycles. TCRdb redid the calling of the 5' RACE reads with MiXCR, one entry per CDR3 protein. The table includes approximately 1.5 million distinct CDR3 sequences, about 35% detected once. The material sequenced was blood. The receptors were sampled from a woman aged 30 to 39 in good health.

The rearrangement joins TRBV27 to TRBJ1-2; a weak D match, TRBD1 (5 bases). The CDR3 has 13 residues. Germline loops: CDR1 MNHEY, CDR2 SMNVEV (reference sequence). Deletions cut 6 bases from V and 4 bases from J, with 12 bases between. DNA for the CDR3: TGTGCCAGCAGGAACCCGGGACTCTATGGCTACACCTTC. Amino acid sequence: CASRNPGLYGYTF.

This clonotype was recorded only once. The chain employs TRBV18 and TRBJ1-4; 8 bases match TRBD1. The CDR3 loop spans 15 amino acids. CDR1 KGHSH and CDR2 LQKENI come from the germline V gene. V gave up 2 bases and J gave up 8 bases; unmatched junction bases: 7. The CDR3 reads CASSPRTGTIEKLFF. CDR3 in DNA: TGTGCCAGCTCACCAAGGACAGGGACTATAGAAAAACTGTTTTTT. The whole variable domain, filled in from reference TRBV18 and TRBJ1-4, reads NAGVMQNPRHLVRRRGQEARLRCSPMKGHSHVYWYRQLPEEGLKFMVYLQKENIIDESGMPKERFSAEFPKEGPSILRIQQVVRGDSAAYFCASSPRTGTIEKLFFGSGTQLSVL.

There are a few counts of this clonotype. This chain connects TRBV28 to TRBJ1-6; D possibly corresponds to TRBD1 (6 bases). The germline CDR1 and CDR2 sequences are MDHEN and SYDVKM. There are 16 residues in the CDR3. V lost 3 bases to trimming and J lost 7 bases, with 16 bases between them. CDR3 in DNA: TGTGCCAGCAGTTTTGGTCGGGACATAAGGAATTCACCCCTCCACTTT. Its translation: CASSFGRDIRNSPLHF.

This clonotype was detected many times. The chain employs TRBV7-3 and TRBJ2-1; D is perhaps TRBD2 (6 bases). CDR1 is SGHTA, CDR2 FQGTGA, per germline. This CDR3 contains 13 residues. V lost 2 bases to trimming and J lost 10 bases, with 12 bases between them. The CDR3 loop is CASSLGGDVEQFF. The CDR3 DNA sequence: TGTGCCAGCAGCTTAGGAGGGGACGTCGAGCAGTTCTTC.

This clonotype was found a few times. The J gene is TRBJ1-4, the V gene TRBV12-3 or TRBV12-4; TRBD1 is a possible D gene (5 bases). V lost 5 bases, J lost 5 bases, and 9 bases lay in between. This CDR3 has 13 amino acids. The CDR3 reads CASSPGTNEKLFF. The CDR3 DNA is TGTGCCAGCAGTCCGGGGACGAATGAAAAACTGTTTTTT.

This clonotype occurred a few times. The V and J genes are TRBV10-3 and TRBJ2-1; 11 bases match TRBD2. Germline assignment: CDR1 ENHRY and CDR2 SYGVKD. The CDR3 is 15 amino acids. V lost 0 bases, J lost 8 bases, and 3 bases stayed unmatched. The CDR3 coding sequence is TGTGCCATCAGTGAGTCGCGGACTAGCGGGTATGAGCAGTTCTTC. Protein product: CAISESRTSGYEQFF.

This chain uses TRBV3-1 with TRBJ2-1; TRBD1 matches at 8 bases. Germline V CDR1 and CDR2: LGHDT, YNNKEL (reference sequence). The V gene end was trimmed by 9 bases and the J gene end by 2 bases; junction bases not matched to a gene: 3. This CDR3 region has 13 residues. The CDR3 sequence: CARGQGTYNEQFF. The DNA of the CDR3 is TGTGCCAGAGGACAGGGCACCTACAATGAGCAGTTCTTC.

The V call is TRBV28, the J call TRBJ2-7; 9 bases are a match to TRBD1. CDR3 length equals 15 residues. CDR1 is MDHEN and CDR2 is SYDVKM in the germline V gene. The V segment lost 5 bases and the J segment 6 bases; nucleotides outside the gene matches: 11. The CDR3 sequence: CASSARKGQGLEQYF. DNA of the CDR3: TGTGCCAGCAGTGCCCGAAAGGGACAGGGCCTCGAGCAGTACTTC.

V usage is TRBV6-1 and J usage is TRBJ2-7; D not certain. The germline gives CDR1 MNHNS, CDR2 SASEGT. CDR3 length equals 14 residues. The V end was cut by 1 base, the J end by 2 bases, with 9 bases between. The CDR3 here is CASSEGNSPYEQYF. The CDR3 coding sequence is TGTGCCAGCAGTGAAGGTAACAGCCCCTACGAGCAGTACTTC.

Only a few counts were recorded for this clonotype. The rearrangement joins TRBV4-2 to TRBJ2-2; D ambiguous. With 4 bases removed from V and 5 bases from J, the gap between germline ends came to 14 bases. This CDR3 has 15 amino acids. Germline CDR1 reads LGHNA; CDR2 reads YNFKEQ. This CDR3 reads CASSPQSEWTGELFF. CDR3 nucleotide sequence: TGTGCCAGCAGCCCCCAATCGGAATGGACCGGGGAGCTGTTTTTT.

This chain connects TRBV7-7 to TRBJ2-5; D possibly uses TRBD1 or TRBD2 (6 bases each). The germline V gene has CDR1 SSHAT and CDR2 FNYEAQ (reference sequence). Between the trimmed V and J ends, which lost 1 base and 4 bases, there was a span of 22 bases. The CDR3 runs 18 residues. The CDR3 protein is CASSLGLHRQGRRETQYF. The CDR3 coding sequence is TGTGCCAGCAGCTTAGGATTGCATCGTCAGGGGAGGAGAGAGACCCAGTACTTC.

Note on this clonotype: An end of the junction differs from the germline gene, which may be a read error. V gene TRBV12-3 or TRBV12-4 combines with J gene TRBJ1-1; D perhaps matches TRBD1 (6 bases). This CDR3 spans 14 amino acids. The CDR3 loop is CTSTWRGARTEAFF. The CDR3 bases are TGTACCAGCACCTGGCGGGGGGCGCGCACTGAAGCTTTCTTT.

This clonotype has only a few counts. The V gene is TRBV30, the J gene TRBJ1-2, with a tentative D call TRBD1 (5 bases). Trimming removed 5 bases from V and 2 bases from J, with 12 bases in between. Germline V gene lookup returns CDR1 GTSNPN and CDR2 SVGIG (reference sequence). The CDR3 runs 13 residues. The CDR3 is CAWDRGQNYGYTF. The CDR3 coding sequence is TGTGCCTGGGACAGAGGACAAAACTATGGCTACACCTTC.

The chain is built from TRBV5-1 and TRBJ2-5; 7 bases fit TRBD2. CDR3 size: 15 residues. The V gene end was trimmed by 1 base and the J gene end by 1 base; junction bases not matched to a gene: 4. In germline, CDR1 is SGHRS, CDR2 YFSETQ. The CDR3 reads CASSLSSGTQETQYF. CDR3 sequence (DNA): TGCGCCAGCAGCTTGTCAAGCGGGACCCAAGAGACCCAGTACTTC.